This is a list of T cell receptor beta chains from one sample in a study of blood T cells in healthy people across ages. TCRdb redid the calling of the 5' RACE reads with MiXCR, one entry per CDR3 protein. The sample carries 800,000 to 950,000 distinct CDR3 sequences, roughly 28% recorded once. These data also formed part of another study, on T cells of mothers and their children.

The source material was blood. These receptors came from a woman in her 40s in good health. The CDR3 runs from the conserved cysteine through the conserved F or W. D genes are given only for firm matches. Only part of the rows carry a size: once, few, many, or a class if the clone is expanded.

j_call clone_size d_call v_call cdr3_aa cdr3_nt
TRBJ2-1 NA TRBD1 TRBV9 CASSSPTGGNNEQFF TGTGCCAGCAGCTCACCGACAGGGGGGAACAATGAGCAGTTCTTC
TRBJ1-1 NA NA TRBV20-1 CSARVPGGRNTEAFF TGCAGTGCCCGAGTACCGGGGGGCCGGAACACTGAAGCTTTCTTT
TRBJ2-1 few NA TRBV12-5 CASGPPGNNEQFF TGTGCTAGTGGTCCCCCCGGAAACAATGAGCAGTTCTTC
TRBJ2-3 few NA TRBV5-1 CASSPDGERTDTQYF TGCGCCAGCAGCCCTGACGGGGAACGCACAGATACGCAGTATTTT
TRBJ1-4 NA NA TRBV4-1 CASSPGQWTEKLFF TGCGCCAGCAGCCCAGGACAGTGGACCGAAAAACTGTTTTTT
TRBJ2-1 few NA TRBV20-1 CSARDLERGLIPSYNEQFF TGCAGTGCTAGAGATCTTGAACGGGGACTTATCCCCTCCTACAATGAGCAGTTCTTC
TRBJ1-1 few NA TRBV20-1 CSARYKVEIVNTEAFF TGTAGTGCCAGATACAAGGTTGAGATCGTGAACACTGAAGCTTTCTTT
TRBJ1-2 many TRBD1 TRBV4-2 CASNLVGQGKGYTF TGTGCCAGCAACCTGGTAGGACAGGGAAAAGGCTACACCTTC
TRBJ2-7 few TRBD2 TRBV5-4 CASSLDGSGTYEQYF TGTGCCAGCAGCTTGGATGGGAGCGGGACCTACGAGCAGTACTTC
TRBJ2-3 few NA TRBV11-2 CASSPSSYTQYF TGTGCCAGCAGCCCGAGTAGCTATACGCAGTATTTT
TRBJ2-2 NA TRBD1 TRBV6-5 CASSYIRDSRPGELFF TGTGCCAGCAGTTATATACGGGACAGTCGGCCCGGGGAGCTGTTTTTT
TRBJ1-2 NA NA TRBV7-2 CASSPQGTKANYGYTF TGTGCCAGCAGCCCCCAAGGGACAAAGGCCAACTATGGCTACACCTTC
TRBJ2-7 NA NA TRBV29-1 CSSGDLKAREAQYF TGCAGCTCCGGGGACCTCAAAGCGCGCGAGGCCCAGTACTTC
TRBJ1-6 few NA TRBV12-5 CASGLVIRRHSNSPLHF TGTGCTAGTGGTTTGGTAATAAGGAGGCACTCGAATTCACCCCTCCACTTT
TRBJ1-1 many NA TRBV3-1 CASSQANTEAFF TGTGCCAGCAGCCAGGCGAACACTGAAGCTTTCTTT
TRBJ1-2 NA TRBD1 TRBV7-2 CASSKGPGGLYGYTF TGTGCCAGCAGCAAGGGGCCAGGGGGCCTCTATGGCTACACCTTC
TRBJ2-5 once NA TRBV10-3 CAISEPNYKETQYF TGTGCCATCAGTGAGCCGAACTATAAGGAGACCCAGTACTTC
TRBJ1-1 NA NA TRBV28 CASTLGGSNTEAFF TGTGCCAGCACCCTCGGGGGGTCTAACACTGAAGCTTTCTTT
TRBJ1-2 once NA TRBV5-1 CASSLTAGANHGYTF TGCGCCAGCAGCCTTACAGCGGGGGCTAACCATGGCTACACCTTC
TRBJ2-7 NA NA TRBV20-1 CSATMGSYEQYF TGCAGTGCTACCATGGGGAGCTACGAGCAGTACTTC